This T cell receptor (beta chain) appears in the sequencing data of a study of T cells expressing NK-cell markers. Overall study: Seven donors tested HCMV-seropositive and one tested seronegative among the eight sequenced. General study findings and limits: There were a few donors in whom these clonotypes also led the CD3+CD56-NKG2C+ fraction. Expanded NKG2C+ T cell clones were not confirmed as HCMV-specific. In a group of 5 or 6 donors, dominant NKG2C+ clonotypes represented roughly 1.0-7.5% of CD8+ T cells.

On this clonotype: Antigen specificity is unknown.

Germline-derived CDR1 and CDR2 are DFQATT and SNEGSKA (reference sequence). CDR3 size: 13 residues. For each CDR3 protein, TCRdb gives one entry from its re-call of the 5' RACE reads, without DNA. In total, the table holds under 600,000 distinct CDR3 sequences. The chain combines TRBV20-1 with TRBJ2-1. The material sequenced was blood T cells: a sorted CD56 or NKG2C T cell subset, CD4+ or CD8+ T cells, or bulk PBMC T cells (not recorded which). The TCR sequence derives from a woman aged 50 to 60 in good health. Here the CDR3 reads CSARDSVEYKQFF.